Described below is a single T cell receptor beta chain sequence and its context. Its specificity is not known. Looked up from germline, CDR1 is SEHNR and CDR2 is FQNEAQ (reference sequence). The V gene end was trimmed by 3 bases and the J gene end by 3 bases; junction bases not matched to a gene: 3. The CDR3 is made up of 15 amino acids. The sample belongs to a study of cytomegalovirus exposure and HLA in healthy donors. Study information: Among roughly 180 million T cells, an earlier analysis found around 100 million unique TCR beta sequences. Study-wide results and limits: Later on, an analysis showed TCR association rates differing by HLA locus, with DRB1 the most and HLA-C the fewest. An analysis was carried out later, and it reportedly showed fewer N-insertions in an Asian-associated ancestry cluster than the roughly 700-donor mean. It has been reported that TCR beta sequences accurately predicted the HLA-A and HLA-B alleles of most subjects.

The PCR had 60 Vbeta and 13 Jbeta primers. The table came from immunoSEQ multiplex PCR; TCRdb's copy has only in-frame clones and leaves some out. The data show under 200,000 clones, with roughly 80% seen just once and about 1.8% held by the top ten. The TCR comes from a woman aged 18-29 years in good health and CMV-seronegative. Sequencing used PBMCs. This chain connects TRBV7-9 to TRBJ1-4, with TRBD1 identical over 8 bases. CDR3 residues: CASSFAQGANEKLFF. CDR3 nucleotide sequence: TGTGCCAGCAGCTTCGCACAGGGGGCTAATGAAAAACTGTTTTTT.